This passage covers 18 T cell receptor beta chains from one sample sequenced in a study of cytomegalovirus exposure and HLA in healthy donors. Some clones are missing from TCRdb's copy, which holds only in-frame ones; the method was immunoSEQ multiplex PCR. The repertoire holds 100,000 to 150,000 clones, roughly 89% seen once, with 1% to 1.4% in the top ten. The specimen sequenced was PBMCs. The receptor source for this set is a woman between 18 and 29 years old in good health and CMV-seronegative.

The chain employs TRBV30 and TRBJ2-7; unclear D gene. The CDR3 consists of 13 residues. Trimming cost V 0 bases and J 6 bases, with 12 bases left between them. CDR1 GTSNPN and CDR2 SVGIG come from the germline V gene (reference sequence). The CDR3 bases are TGTGCCTGGAGTGTACTAAGCGCTAGCGAGCAGTACTTC. Translated: CAWSVLSASEQYF.

This chain connects TRBV27 to TRBJ1-2; unclear D gene. The germline V and J ends were trimmed by 6 bases and 2 bases, with 13 bases remaining between them. The CDR3 contains 14 residues. Germline CDR1 MNHEY, CDR2 SMNVEV (reference sequence). The CDR3 loop reads CASSVGLGNYGYTF. The CDR3 DNA follows: TGTGCCAGCAGCGTCGGACTGGGGAACTATGGCTACACCTTC.

The V call is TRBV9, the J call TRBJ2-1, with D unresolved. The CDR3 is made up of 12 amino acids. CDR1 is SGDLS and CDR2 is YYNGEE in the germline V gene. Between the trimmed V and J ends, which lost 3 bases and 12 bases, there was a span of 13 bases. This CDR3 reads CASSETLYGQFF. For the CDR3, the DNA is TGTGCCAGCAGCGAGACTCTTTATGGGCAGTTCTTC.

The gene calls are TRBV2 and TRBJ2-2, with 9 positions matching TRBD1. CDR3 length equals 14 residues. Germline CDR1 is SNHLY and CDR2 is FYNNEI. V shed 6 bases, J shed 6 bases, and the junction held 5 bases outside the gene matches. The CDR3 spells CASRRDRGAGELFF. The CDR3 DNA follows: TGTGCCAGCAGGAGAGACAGGGGGGCCGGGGAGCTGTTTTTT.

This rearrangement joins TRBV6-1 to TRBJ2-3, with TRBD1 matching 7 bases. Germline values: CDR1 MNHNS, CDR2 SASEGT. The CDR3 runs 14 residues. Trimming took 2 bases from V and 5 from J; bases not matched to a gene: 4. This CDR3 reads CASSEINRGDTQYF. The CDR3 DNA reads TGTGCCAGCAGTGAAATAAACAGGGGAGATACGCAGTATTTT.

The chain recombines TRBV19 with TRBJ1-1, with 10 nucleotides matching TRBD1. V lost 3 bases, J lost 5 bases, and 9 bases stayed unmatched. CDR3 length equals 16 residues. Germline V lookup: CDR1 LNHDA, CDR2 SQIVND (reference sequence). CDR3 in amino acids: CASSIATGGFGTEAFF. The DNA for the CDR3 is TGTGCCAGTAGTATCGCGACAGGGGGCTTTGGGACTGAAGCTTTCTTT.

This chain connects TRBV6-5 to TRBJ2-3; possible D gene TRBD2, 6 bases. Per the germline V gene, CDR1 is MNHEY and CDR2 is SVGAGI. The CDR3 totals 15 residues. V dropped 2 bases and J dropped 0 bases, with 9 bases sitting between them. In nucleotides, the CDR3 is TGTGCCAGCAGTTACGGGGCGGGGAGCACAGATACGCAGTATTTT. Translated: CASSYGAGSTDTQYF.

The V and J genes are TRBV5-1 and TRBJ1-1; D is uncertain. The germline V gene has CDR1 SGHRS and CDR2 YFSETQ. Trimming took off 3 bases at V and 7 bases at J, with 13 bases between the two ends. CDR3 length: 13 residues. The DNA for the CDR3 is TGCGCCAGCAGCTCCGGGGAGGGCATTGAAGCTTTCTTT. This encodes CASSSGEGIEAFF.

The rearrangement uses TRBV28 and TRBJ2-2; a possible D gene is TRBD2 (6 bases). CDR1 and CDR2 (germline): MDHEN, SYDVKM. The CDR3 covers 16 residues. Trimming took 4 bases from V and 4 from J, leaving 16 bases between them. The CDR3 region has the DNA TGTGCCAGCAGTTCCCCTGGGGGGTCGGGCACCGGGGAGCTGTTTTTT. This encodes CASSSPGGSGTGELFF.

The chain combines TRBV7-7 with TRBJ2-7; unclear D gene. Trimming stripped 5 bases from V and 2 bases from J, with 16 bases between. From germline, CDR1 is SSHAT and CDR2 FNYEAQ (reference sequence). The CDR3 is made up of 15 amino acids. The DNA for the CDR3 is TGTGCCAGCAGCCTACGGCCCTCGGGTCCCTACGAGCAGTACTTC. Its translation: CASSLRPSGPYEQYF.

The chain couples TRBV28 to TRBJ1-5; D may be TRBD1 (5 bases). This CDR3 has 14 amino acids. Trimming shortened V by 6 bases and J by 2 bases, and 11 bases separated the two germline ends. The germline CDR1 and CDR2 sequences are MDHEN and SYDVKM. The CDR3 protein is CASSPARGNQPQHF. CDR3 DNA sequence: TGTGCCAGCAGCCCCGCCAGGGGCAATCAGCCCCAGCATTTT.

The chain employs TRBV11-2 and TRBJ2-1; the match to TRBD2 covers 13 bases. The V gene's germline CDR1 is SGHAT and CDR2 FQNNGV. The length of the CDR3 is 18 residues. The J segment lost 12 bases and the V segment lost 3 bases, leaving 17 bases of the junction unmatched. The CDR3 DNA follows: TGTGCCAGCAGCTTTTCGAGCCCAGAACTAGCGGGAGGGGGGGCGCAGTTCTTC. It encodes CASSFSSPELAGGGAQFF.

J is TRBJ1-2 and V is TRBV6-5, with 7 positions matching TRBD1. Germline V gene lookup returns CDR1 MNHEY and CDR2 SVGAGI. The CDR3 runs 15 residues. The V segment lost 2 bases and the J segment 4 bases; nucleotides outside the gene matches: 7. The chain's CDR3 is CASSYVPTGSYGYTF. The CDR3, as DNA: TGTGCCAGCAGTTACGTCCCGACAGGGTCCTATGGCTACACCTTC.

The chain carries TRBV5-4 and TRBJ2-3; D may be TRBD1 (5 bases). The CDR3 is made up of 14 amino acids. Trimming stripped 0 bases from V and 6 bases from J, with 11 bases between. Germline-derived CDR1 and CDR2 are SGHNT and YYREEE (reference sequence). The CDR3 DNA follows: TGTGCCAGCAGCTTGGAATCTCCAGGGGATACGCAGTATTTT. Its translation: CASSLESPGDTQYF.

V usage is TRBV5-1 and J usage is TRBJ1-2; 9 nucleotides align to TRBD1. The junction had 11 bases not matched to a gene; V was cut back by 3 bases and J by 8 bases. There are 15 residues in the CDR3. Looked up from germline, CDR1 is SGHRS and CDR2 is YFSETQ. The CDR3 nucleotides read TGCGCCAGCAGCTGGATGGGACAGGGAAATGAGGGCTACACCTTC. Its translation: CASSWMGQGNEGYTF. The full variable domain, with the rest looked up from reference TRBV5-1 and TRBJ1-2, is KAGVTQTPRYLIKTRGQQVTLSCSPISGHRSVSWYQQTPGQGLQFLFEYFSETQRNKGNFPGRFSGRQFSNSRSEMNVSTLELGDSALYLCASSWMGQGNEGYTFGSGTRLTVV.

The chain uses TRBV20-1 and TRBJ2-3, with TRBD1 matching over 8 bases. The CDR3 length is 11 residues. Germline CDR1 and CDR2: DFQATT and SNEGSKA (reference sequence). Trimming took 0 bases from V and 13 from J; bases not matched to a gene: 3. The CDR3 region has the DNA TGCAGTGCTAGAGATCGACAGGGGAAGTATTTT. Its protein product is CSARDRQGKYF.

The chain links TRBV6-6 to TRBJ1-2, with D perhaps TRBD1 (6 bases). CDR1 and CDR2 (germline): MNHNY, SVGAGI (reference sequence). V gave up 0 bases and J gave up 4 bases, with 9 bases separating them. CDR3 length: 14 amino acids. The CDR3 loop is CASSYSDRSYGYTF. CDR3 nucleotide sequence: TGTGCCAGCAGTTACTCTGACAGGAGCTATGGCTACACCTTC.

This clone appeared once. The V and J genes are TRBV6-6 and TRBJ1-3, with a weak D call TRBD1 (5 bases). The CDR3 covers 14 residues. Germline CDR1 reads MNHNY; CDR2 reads SVGAGI (reference sequence). V was shortened by 5 bases and J by 3 bases, with 11 bases between the two germline ends. CDR3 sequence: CASSQGVFGNTIYF. The DNA for the CDR3 is TGTGCCAGCAGTCAAGGGGTCTTTGGAAACACCATATATTTT.